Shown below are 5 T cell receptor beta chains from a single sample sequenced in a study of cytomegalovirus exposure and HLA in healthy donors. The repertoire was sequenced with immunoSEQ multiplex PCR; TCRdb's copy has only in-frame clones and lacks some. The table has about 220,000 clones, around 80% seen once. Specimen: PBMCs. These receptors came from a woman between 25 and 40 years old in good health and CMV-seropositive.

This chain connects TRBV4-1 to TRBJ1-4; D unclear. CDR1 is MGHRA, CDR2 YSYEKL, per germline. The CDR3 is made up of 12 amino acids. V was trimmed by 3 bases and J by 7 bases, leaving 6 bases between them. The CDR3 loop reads CASSQGSEKLFF. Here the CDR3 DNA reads TGCGCCAGCAGCCAGGGAAGTGAAAAACTGTTTTTT.

The CDR3 reads CASSEHRDTGANVLTF. The CDR3 bases are TGTGCCAGCAGCGAACACAGGGATACTGGGGCCAACGTCCTGACTTTC. V and J are TRBV9 and TRBJ2-6; possible D gene TRBD1, 6 bases. V lost 3 bases, J lost 2 bases, and 12 bases lay in between. Germline CDR1 SGDLS, CDR2 YYNGEE. The CDR3 is made up of 16 amino acids.

CDR3 nucleotides: TGCGCCAGCAGCCAGTCGCGGCTAGACACAGATACGCAGTATTTT. Its translation: CASSQSRLDTDTQYF. The V and J genes are TRBV4-1 and TRBJ2-3; no clear D gene. The CDR3 is made up of 15 amino acids. Per the germline V gene, CDR1 is MGHRA and CDR2 is YSYEKL. Trimming removed 3 bases at V and 2 bases at J, with 12 bases between.

The CDR3 region has the DNA TGTGCCAGCAGCTGCGGACAGAAGGGCCAAGAGACCCAGTACTTC. Translated, it gives CASSCGQKGQETQYF. This sequence joins TRBV11-3 and TRBJ2-5; D is perhaps TRBD1 (6 bases). V was pared by 4 bases and J by 1 base, with 13 bases between. CDR1 and CDR2 from the germline V gene are SGHNT and YENEEA. CDR3 length: 15 residues.

The CDR3 here is CASSVVDRSSYNEQFF. The CDR3 DNA reads as TGTGCCAGCAGCGTAGTGGACCGAAGCTCCTACAATGAGCAGTTCTTC. This rearrangement joins TRBV9 to TRBJ2-1; D not resolved. Trimming took 0 bases from V and 0 from J, leaving 10 bases between them. The CDR3 runs to 16 residues. Germline V lookup: CDR1 SGDLS, CDR2 YYNGEE.